A single sample gave rise to the 25 T cell receptor beta chains below, sequenced in a study of CD8 T cells in Susac syndrome. The RNA input was about 0.5 to 1 ug, and it was reverse transcribed with random hexamers. TCRdb passed the immunoSEQ multiplex PCR reads through MiXCR, listing each CDR3 protein once. In the table there are 300,000 or so distinct CDR3 sequences, about 91% of which are singletons. The sample taken for sequencing was CD4+ T cells from PBMCs. The receptors here all came from a human donor with multiple sclerosis.

V and J are TRBV7-2 and TRBJ2-1; the D call may be TRBD1 or TRBD2 (6 bases each). The CDR3 contains 15 residues. Germline loops: CDR1 SGHTA, CDR2 FQGNSA. V gave up 5 bases and J gave up 5 bases, with 16 bases separating them. CDR3 in DNA: TGTGCCAGCAGCCTCCGGGGGCGGGTAAACAATGAGCAGTTCTTC. Amino acid sequence: CASSLRGRVNNEQFF.

The chain recombines TRBV6-5 with TRBJ1-3, with 8 nucleotides matching TRBD1. This CDR3 is built from 15 residues. Germline CDR1 is MNHEY and CDR2 is SVGAGI. V was clipped by 6 bases and J by 2 bases; unmatched bases: 6. The CDR3 bases are TGTGCCAGCAGACCTACAGGGGGTACTGGAAACACCATATATTTT. It translates to CASRPTGGTGNTIYF.

The chain couples TRBV6-5 to TRBJ2-5; D is undetermined. The CDR3 runs to 14 residues. CDR1 is MNHEY, CDR2 SVGAGI, per germline. Trimming shortened V by 2 bases and J by 2 bases, and 9 bases separated the two germline ends. This CDR3 is CASSYDHEQETQYF. CDR3 bases: TGTGCCAGCAGTTACGACCACGAACAAGAGACCCAGTACTTC.

This clonotype came up a few times. This chain joins TRBV30 and TRBJ1-2; D might be TRBD1 (6 bases). From germline, CDR1 is GTSNPN and CDR2 SVGIG (reference sequence). The CDR3 extends over 15 amino acids. V shed 2 bases and J shed 0 bases, with 13 bases lying between them. Here the CDR3 reads CAWSPTGTANYGYTF. CDR3 DNA sequence: TGTGCCTGGAGTCCGACAGGAACGGCTAACTATGGCTACACCTTC.

The genes are TRBV5-1 and TRBJ2-1, with D possibly being TRBD1 or TRBD2 (6 bases each). The germline gives CDR1 SGHRS, CDR2 YFSETQ. The CDR3 is 13 amino acids. Trimming removed 1 base from V and 5 bases from J, with 7 bases in between. CDR3 in amino acids: CASSLRGDNEQFF. The CDR3 DNA follows: TGCGCCAGCAGCTTGAGGGGGGACAATGAGCAGTTCTTC.

The chain joins TRBV30 to TRBJ1-2; 7 positions match TRBD1. J lost 13 bases, V lost 1 base, and 6 bases had no gene match. The CDR3 runs 11 residues. The germline gives CDR1 GTSNPN, CDR2 SVGIG (reference sequence). The CDR3 sequence is CAWSGDSRCTF. The CDR3 DNA reads as TGTGCCTGGAGTGGGGACAGTCGGTGCACCTTC.

The V call is TRBV5-4, the J call TRBJ2-3; TRBD1 matches 7 bases. Germline lookup yields CDR1 SGHNT and CDR2 YYREEE (reference sequence). This CDR3 region has 16 residues. With V trimmed by 3 bases and J by 4 bases, 11 bases remained unmatched. The CDR3 is CASSSTGASSPDTQYF. Here the CDR3 DNA reads TGTGCCAGCAGCTCAACAGGGGCCTCCTCTCCAGATACGCAGTATTTT.

A word on this clonotype: A read error may produce the germline difference seen at one junction end. This sequence joins TRBV30 and TRBJ2-1; TRBD2 aligns across 14 bases. The CDR3 runs 15 residues. The germline CDR1 and CDR2 sequences are GTSNPN and SVGIG (reference sequence). The CDR3 loop reads CAWSASPGLAGGMRF. CDR3 in DNA: TGTGCCTGGAGTGCCTCGCCCGGACTAGCGGGAGGCATGCGCTTC.

The chain uses TRBV18 and TRBJ2-7, with no clear D. The CDR3 has 13 amino acids. V dropped 1 base and J dropped 5 bases, with 9 bases sitting between them. The germline V gene encodes CDR1 KGHSH and CDR2 LQKENI. The chain's CDR3 is CASSPLNWHEQYF. For the CDR3, the DNA is TGTGCCAGCTCACCACTAAATTGGCACGAGCAGTACTTC.

Only a few counts were recorded for this clonotype. The chain uses TRBV11-2 and TRBJ1-6; TRBD1 aligns across 8 bases. The V segment lost 3 bases and the J segment 6 bases; nucleotides outside the gene matches: 1. The CDR3 runs to 14 residues. Per the germline V gene, CDR1 is SGHAT and CDR2 is FQNNGV. The CDR3 region has the DNA TGTGCCAGCAGCTTGACAGGGGTTAATTCACCCCTCCACTTT. Translating it yields CASSLTGVNSPLHF.

The chain carries TRBV25-1 and TRBJ1-2; the D is unclear. The germline CDR1 and CDR2 sequences are MGHDK and SYGVNS. The CDR3 has 11 amino acids. V gave up 6 bases and J gave up 6 bases, with 8 bases separating them. The CDR3 bases are TGTGCCAGCAGCGCCCGGGATGGCTACACCTTC. Amino acids: CASSARDGYTF.

This rearrangement joins TRBV7-9 to TRBJ2-1; D gene unclear. Germline V CDR1 and CDR2: SEHNR, FQNEAQ (reference sequence). The V end lost 6 bases, the J end lost 6 bases, and 21 bases lay between the germline ends. The length of the CDR3 is 16 residues. The CDR3 here is CASRRLGQTNSNEQFF. In nucleotides, the CDR3 is TGTGCCAGCAGGCGACTCGGGCAGACAAACAGCAATGAGCAGTTCTTC.

This chain connects TRBV6-4 to TRBJ2-3; D remains unclear. CDR1 MRHNA and CDR2 SNTAGT come from the germline V gene. The CDR3 length is 13 residues. V was clipped by 3 bases and J by 2 bases, with 6 bases between them. This CDR3 reads CASSEELTDTQYF. For the CDR3, the DNA is TGTGCCAGCAGTGAAGAACTCACAGATACGCAGTATTTT.

This clonotype was found a few times. This sequence joins TRBV3-1 and TRBJ2-5; a possible D gene is TRBD2 (6 bases). Germline values: CDR1 LGHDT, CDR2 YNNKEL (reference sequence). CDR3 length: 17 residues. V was cut by 3 bases and J by 4 bases, with 21 bases left in between. As DNA, the CDR3 is TGTGCCAGCAGCCACGGCGAAGGGGACTGGGGACGAGAGACCCAGTACTTC. Its protein product is CASSHGEGDWGRETQYF.

The chain couples TRBV15 to TRBJ1-5; D remains unclear. The CDR3 totals 15 residues. Germline CDR1 reads LNHNV; CDR2 reads YYDKDF (reference sequence). V lost 5 bases and J 2 bases, leaving 13 bases between the germline ends. The CDR3: CATSLVRVGNQPQHF. The DNA for the CDR3 is TGTGCCACCAGCCTTGTTAGGGTTGGCAATCAGCCCCAGCATTTT.

This chain connects TRBV2 to TRBJ2-3, with D unresolved. Germline V gives CDR1 SNHLY, CDR2 FYNNEI. There are 12 residues in the CDR3. V was cut by 2 bases and J by 6 bases, with 6 bases left in between. The CDR3 reads CASSERIDTQYF. The CDR3 region has the DNA TGTGCCAGCAGTGAACGCATTGATACGCAGTATTTT.

The V call is TRBV21-1, the J call TRBJ2-5; the table's D call, TRBD1, has no DNA check behind it. TRBV21-1 is listed as a pseudogene. CDR3 size: 14 residues. CDR3: CASIALTGQETQYF. CDR3 bases: TGTGCCAGTATTGCCCTTACAGGCCAAGAGACCCAGTACTTC.

The V gene is TRBV10-3, the J gene TRBJ1-1, with D tentatively TRBD1 (6 bases). Germline values: CDR1 ENHRY, CDR2 SYGVKD. The CDR3 runs to 13 residues. The germline V and J ends were trimmed by 6 bases and 10 bases, with 18 bases remaining between them. CDR3 coding DNA: TGTGCCATCAGCCCCGAGGGGGGGCGGCGAGCTTTCTTT. Translation gives CAISPEGGRRAFF.

The chain has TRBV18 and TRBJ1-1; D ambiguous. The ends were cut back, 6 bases at V and 3 bases at J, with 17 bases in the middle. Germline V gene sequence: CDR1 KGHSH, CDR2 LQKENI. This CDR3 comprises 15 residues. For the CDR3, the DNA is TGTGCCAGCTCTCCCCCTGGACTGGCTTACACTGAAGCTTTCTTT. It is translated as CASSPPGLAYTEAFF.

The chain uses TRBV11-2 and TRBJ1-5, with no clear D. V dropped 2 bases and J dropped 8 bases, with 10 bases sitting between them. The CDR3 has 13 residues. Germline assignment: CDR1 SGHAT and CDR2 FQNNGV. The CDR3 DNA reads as TGTGCCAGCAGCTTAAATTCGGTGGAGCCCCAGCATTTT. Translated: CASSLNSVEPQHF.

Turning to this clonotype: The germline gene is not matched at one end of the junction; a read error may be the cause. The rearrangement links TRBV6-2 or TRBV6-3 to TRBJ2-7; unclear D gene. The germline gives CDR1 MNHEY, CDR2 SVGEGT. The CDR3 spans 11 residues. Here the CDR3 DNA reads TGTGCCAGCAGTGACTCCTACGAGCAGTACTTC. It yields the protein CASSDSYEQYF.

The chain uses TRBV30 and TRBJ2-1; 10 nucleotides align to TRBD2. The CDR3 covers 17 residues. Germline CDR1 and CDR2: GTSNPN and SVGIG (reference sequence). Trimming cost V 0 bases and J 4 bases; bases outside gene matches: 9. CDR3 region: CAWSVDGLAGVYNEQFF. The CDR3 bases are TGTGCCTGGAGTGTAGATGGGCTAGCGGGGGTATACAATGAGCAGTTCTTC.

The chain joins TRBV11-2 to TRBJ1-1; perhaps TRBD1 as D (6 bases). Germline assignment: CDR1 SGHAT and CDR2 FQNNGV. The CDR3 length is 16 residues. The V end was cut by 7 bases, the J end by 5 bases, with 23 bases between. As DNA, the CDR3 is TGTGCCAGCATCCAATTCGGCCAGGGGCGGGGGACTGAAGCTTTCTTT. Translation: CASIQFGQGRGTEAFF.

This clonotype came up once. V is TRBV12-5 and J is TRBJ2-1; no reliable D call. CDR1 and CDR2 (germline): LGHNT, FRNRAP. This CDR3 has 16 residues. The ends were cut back, 0 bases at V and 6 bases at J, with 15 bases in the middle. CDR3 sequence reads: CASGLVWVQTLNEQFF. The CDR3 region has the DNA TGTGCTAGTGGTTTGGTATGGGTACAGACCCTCAATGAGCAGTTCTTC.

The rearrangement uses TRBV10-2 and TRBJ1-1; D unresolved. Trimming took 6 bases from V and 0 from J, leaving 14 bases between them. The CDR3 totals 15 residues. Germline V CDR1 and CDR2: WSHSY, SAAADI. The CDR3 here is CASSAPQQVNTEAFF. The CDR3 region has the DNA TGCGCCAGCAGCGCACCCCAACAAGTGAACACTGAAGCTTTCTTT.